Below, one T cell receptor (beta chain) is given with its context. V was pared by 1 base and J by 6 bases, with 12 bases between. Germline V CDR1 and CDR2: LGHNA, YSLEER. The CDR3 spans 15 residues. This entry comes from a study of blood T cell repertoires in COVID-19. Across the study: The samples span acute and convalescent COVID-19 from the United States, Italy and Spain.

The method was immunoSEQ multiplex PCR; TCRdb's version includes in-frame clones alone and lacks a portion of them. The table includes approximately 160,000 clones, roughly 88% detected once. Sequenced sample: peripheral blood. The rearrangement links TRBV4-3 to TRBJ2-2; tentatively, D is TRBD2 (7 bases). The clonotype was recovered from a woman aged 50 to 60 in a cohort sampled during active or convalescent COVID-19. The CDR3 here is CASSQGGRGPGELFF. The CDR3 bases are TGCGCCAGCAGCCAAGGGGGGCGGGGGCCCGGGGAGCTGTTTTTT.